The 16 T cell receptor beta chains below were found in one sample sequenced in a study of shared clonotypes between healthy human individuals. Profiling relied on immunoSEQ multiplex PCR, and the TCRdb table lists in-frame clones only, not all of them. The sample lists about 1.1 million clones; roughly 80% were seen once. The sample taken for sequencing was memory CD4+ T cells from PBMCs. Regarding subset: CD45RA-negative fraction. These receptor sequences come from a man aged 18 to 29 in good health. Some clones in this sample may be carry-over from other donors' samples.

This clone has just a few counts. The chain joins TRBV25-1 to TRBJ2-7; TRBD1 is a possible D gene (5 bases). CDR1 and CDR2 (germline): MGHDK, SYGVNS. V shed 4 bases and J shed 3 bases, with 13 bases lying between them. The CDR3 is made up of 14 amino acids. In DNA form, the CDR3 reads TGTGCCAGCAGTGTGGTTGGGGCAGTCTACGAGCAGTACTTC. Amino acid sequence: CASSVVGAVYEQYF.

Points on this clone: The same CDR3 arises from other DNA sequences in this sample as well. This chain uses TRBV5-6 with TRBJ2-5; D might be TRBD2 (6 bases). Per germline, CDR1 SGHDT and CDR2 YYEEEE. Deletions cut 0 bases from V and 5 bases from J, with 8 bases between. CDR3 length: 13 residues. CDR3 residues: CASSLAGVETQYF. CDR3 coding DNA: TGTGCCAGCAGCTTGGCGGGAGTGGAGACCCAGTACTTC.

This chain joins TRBV7-3 and TRBJ2-1; no definite D call. The CDR3 contains 13 residues. Germline-derived CDR1 and CDR2 are SGHTA and FQGTGA. The V and J ends lost 2 bases and 7 bases respectively, with 9 bases between them. The CDR3 nucleotides read TGTGCCAGCAGCTTATCAGCCCTTAATGAGCAGTTCTTC. Translated: CASSLSALNEQFF.

This clone has more than one count but fewer than ten. V and J are TRBV28 and TRBJ1-2; D perhaps matches TRBD1 (6 bases). In germline, CDR1 is MDHEN, CDR2 SYDVKM. Trimming left V 6 bases short and J 4 bases short, with 12 bases between. This CDR3 contains 13 residues. The CDR3 loop is CASSRQVPYGYTF. The CDR3, as DNA: TGTGCCAGCAGCCGACAGGTGCCCTATGGCTACACCTTC.

The CDR3 here is CSVSVLPNFDEQFF. Here the CDR3 DNA reads TGCAGCGTTTCCGTCCTTCCTAATTTTGATGAGCAGTTCTTC. V gene TRBV29-1 combines with J gene TRBJ2-1; D ambiguous. This CDR3 has 14 amino acids. Per germline, CDR1 SQVTM and CDR2 ANQGSEA. With 5 bases removed from V and 8 bases from J, the gap between germline ends came to 19 bases.

The V call is TRBV28, the J call TRBJ1-5, with D perhaps TRBD1 (5 bases). V lost 5 bases and J 7 bases, leaving 15 bases between the germline ends. The CDR3 is 14 residues long. The germline V gene encodes CDR1 MDHEN and CDR2 SYDVKM. In nucleotides, the CDR3 is TGTGCCAGCAGTCTGGGACTAAACGCGCAGCCCCAGCATTTT. Protein: CASSLGLNAQPQHF.

The V gene is TRBV28, the J gene TRBJ1-4, with unresolved D. The CDR3 spans 13 residues. V gave up 3 bases and J gave up 8 bases, with 10 bases separating them. CDR1 MDHEN and CDR2 SYDVKM come from the germline V gene. CDR3 region: CASSFSGFEKLFF. In DNA, the CDR3 is TGTGCCAGCAGTTTTTCGGGGTTCGAAAAACTGTTTTTT.

This clone was recorded a few times. The chain has TRBV5-4 and TRBJ1-2; no clear D. Germline values: CDR1 SGHNT, CDR2 YYREEE (reference sequence). Between the trimmed V and J ends, which lost 2 bases and 4 bases, there was a span of 12 bases. This CDR3 spans 14 amino acids. The CDR3 spells CASSLRAVGYGYTF. The DNA for the CDR3 is TGTGCCAGCAGCTTAAGGGCGGTTGGCTATGGCTACACCTTC.

The chain's CDR3 is CASSERLGESYEQYF. The CDR3 DNA follows: TGTGCCAGCAGTGAACGATTAGGGGAGTCCTACGAGCAGTACTTC. The chain employs TRBV6-1 and TRBJ2-7; the D call may be TRBD1 or TRBD2 (5 bases each). The V end lost 2 bases, the J end lost 1 base, and 12 bases lay between the germline ends. The germline V gene has CDR1 MNHNS and CDR2 SASEGT. The CDR3 has 15 residues.

The genes are TRBV5-4 and TRBJ1-1; D gene uncertain. Germline V lookup: CDR1 SGHNT, CDR2 YYREEE (reference sequence). The CDR3 contains 14 residues. V was pared by 0 bases and J by 1 base, with 7 bases between. This CDR3 is CASSLERGNTEAFF. Here the CDR3 DNA reads TGTGCCAGCAGCTTGGAACGGGGGAACACTGAAGCTTTCTTT.

This clone has a handful of counts. This chain joins TRBV11-3 and TRBJ2-1, with TRBD2 identical over 12 bases. V dropped 5 bases and J dropped 9; count of bases not matched to a gene: 14. The CDR3 extends over 17 amino acids. Germline CDR1 reads SGHNT; CDR2 reads YENEEA. The CDR3 sequence: CASSRGRTSGTLSEQFF. The CDR3 nucleotides read TGTGCCAGCAGCCGGGGGAGGACTAGCGGGACCCTTAGTGAGCAGTTCTTC.

The chain links TRBV2 to TRBJ1-5; TRBD1 agrees at 9 bases. V was clipped by 3 bases and J by 6 bases; unmatched bases: 9. This CDR3 region has 16 residues. Looked up from germline, CDR1 is SNHLY and CDR2 is FYNNEI. The chain's CDR3 is CASSDDDRGARQPQHF. The CDR3 DNA follows: TGTGCCAGCAGTGATGATGACAGGGGGGCCCGTCAGCCCCAGCATTTT.

The chain uses TRBV30 and TRBJ2-5; the match to TRBD2 covers 7 bases. Germline CDR1 is GTSNPN and CDR2 is SVGIG (reference sequence). The CDR3 is made up of 12 amino acids. Trimming cost V 5 bases and J 6 bases; bases outside gene matches: 6. CDR3 sequence: CAWGLDFKTQYF. The CDR3, as DNA: TGTGCCTGGGGACTAGATTTTAAGACCCAGTACTTC.

V usage is TRBV30 and J usage is TRBJ1-2, with D possibly matching TRBD1 (5 bases). The CDR3 contains 16 residues. Trimming removed 0 bases at V and 4 bases at J, with 18 bases between. Germline V gene data show CDR1 as GTSNPN and CDR2 as SVGIG (reference sequence). Here the CDR3 DNA reads TGTGCCTGGAGTGTTCGGGGACGACCGAGAGCCTATGGCTACACCTTC. Amino acid sequence: CAWSVRGRPRAYGYTF.

The rearrangement uses TRBV2 and TRBJ2-7; no clear D gene. Trimming pared 2 bases from V and 4 bases from J, leaving 18 bases between. Looked up from germline, CDR1 is SNHLY and CDR2 is FYNNEI. This CDR3 has 16 amino acids. CDR3 residues: CASSENLWFGEYEQYF. CDR3 DNA: TGTGCCAGCAGTGAAAATTTGTGGTTCGGAGAGTACGAGCAGTACTTC.

The rearrangement uses TRBV27 and TRBJ2-7; perhaps TRBD1 as D (5 bases). The germline V and J ends were trimmed by 0 bases and 3 bases, with 9 bases remaining between them. The germline gives CDR1 MNHEY, CDR2 SMNVEV (reference sequence). The length of the CDR3 is 14 residues. The CDR3 DNA is TGTGCCAGCAGTTTATCATATGACAGCTACGAGCAGTACTTC. Translated: CASSLSYDSYEQYF.